This is a list of T cell receptor beta chains from one sample in a study of blood T cell repertoires in COVID-19. Here immunoSEQ multiplex PCR was the method, and the copy in TCRdb shows in-frame clones only, minus some. The table records over 600,000 clones, approximately 90% of them present only once. Source material: peripheral blood. These receptors all stem from a woman aged 18-35 years with acute or convalescent COVID-19. Each CDR3 is given with its conserved first and last residue. The order of the fields is clone size, D gene, J gene, V gene, CDR3 protein, CDR3 DNA. D genes are given only for firm matches. Not every row has a clone size; where given, it reads once, few, many or a size class.

-	-	TRBJ1-2	TRBV29-1	CSVDPPGANYGYTF	TGCAGCGTTGACCCCCCAGGGGCTAACTATGGCTACACCTTC
once	-	TRBJ1-2	TRBV5-4	CASSLTTSGGYTF	TGTGCCAGCAGCCTCACCACATCCGGGGGCTACACCTTC
-	-	TRBJ1-2	TRBV10-3	CAISEGEGVTGTF	TGTGCCATCAGTGAAGGGGAGGGGGTCACTGGCACCTTC
-	-	TRBJ2-7	TRBV5-8	CASSVSYEQYF	TGTGCCAGCAGCGTTAGCTACGAGCAGTACTTC
once	-	TRBJ2-3	TRBV4-3	CASSQGRDRITDTQYF	TGCGCCAGCAGCCAAGGTCGGGATAGGATCACAGATACGCAGTATTTT
-	-	TRBJ1-3	TRBV19	CASTKVRGSGNTIYF	TGTGCCAGTACCAAAGTCAGGGGCTCTGGAAACACCATATATTTT
once	-	TRBJ1-2	TRBV5-4	CASSLSGVYGYTF	TGTGCCAGCAGCTTGTCAGGGGTCTATGGCTACACCTTC
-	TRBD1	TRBJ2-7	TRBV9	CASSPTGVGGSEQYF	TGTGCCAGCAGCCCGACAGGGGTTGGGGGCAGCGAGCAGTACTTC
-	TRBD2	TRBJ2-1	TRBV6-1	CASTPGGHSYNEQFF	TGTGCCAGCACCCCGGGGGGGCACTCCTACAATGAGCAGTTCTTC
once	-	TRBJ1-1	TRBV5-4	CASSPSAGGFGNTEAFF	TGTGCCAGCAGCCCGTCGGCGGGGGGCTTCGGGAACACTGAAGCTTTCTTT
once	-	TRBJ1-1	TRBV19	CASSALERNTEAFF	TGTGCCAGTAGTGCCCTGGAGAGAAACACTGAAGCTTTCTTT
-	-	TRBJ2-1	TRBV12-5	CASGQVHEQFF	TGTGCTAGTGGCCAGGTACATGAGCAGTTCTTC
-	TRBD2	TRBJ2-1	TRBV27	CASSPRLAGNNEQFF	TGTGCCAGCAGTCCGCGACTAGCGGGGAACAATGAGCAGTTCTTC
once	TRBD1	TRBJ1-2	TRBV29-1	CSVEPDRAGGYTF	TGCAGCGTTGAACCCGACAGGGCGGGCGGCTACACCTTC
few	TRBD1	TRBJ1-5	TRBV10-2	CASSESRQGNQPQHF	TGCGCCAGCAGTGAGTCCCGACAGGGGAATCAGCCCCAGCATTTT
-	-	TRBJ1-1	TRBV19	CASSTGHRPSEAFF	TGTGCCAGTAGTACCGGACATCGCCCGAGTGAAGCTTTCTTT
-	-	TRBJ1-1	TRBV7-3	CASSLGVHSEAFF	TGTGCCAGCAGCCTAGGCGTCCACTCTGAAGCTTTCTTT
-	TRBD1	TRBJ2-2	TRBV29-1	CSVAPGQAGVAGELFF	TGCAGCGTTGCCCCAGGACAGGCCGGAGTCGCCGGGGAGCTGTTTTTT
once	TRBD1	TRBJ1-2	TRBV30	CAWSDGQGLGYTF	TGTGCCTGGAGTGATGGACAGGGCCTAGGCTACACCTTC
-	TRBD1	TRBJ2-7	TRBV15	CATSRDIGQGNPYEQYF	TGTGCCACCAGCAGAGATATCGGACAGGGAAATCCCTACGAGCAGTACTTC
-	-	TRBJ1-1	TRBV27	CASSSGANKAFF	TGTGCCAGCAGTTCGGGAGCGAACAAAGCTTTCTTT
-	TRBD1	TRBJ2-5	TRBV7-7	CASSLFGTGKETQYF	TGTGCCAGCAGCTTATTCGGGACAGGGAAAGAGACCCAGTACTTC
-	TRBD1	TRBJ2-3	TRBV6-5	CASRDLGQLSDTQYF	TGTGCCAGCAGAGACCTGGGACAGTTGTCAGATACGCAGTATTTT
-	-	TRBJ1-2	TRBV3-1/TRBV3-2	CASSRAGTNSYGYTF	TGTGCCAGCAGCCGGGCTGGGACAAACAGCTATGGCTACACCTTC
-	-	TRBJ1-2	TRBV12-3/TRBV12-4	CASSFPSNYGYTF	TGTGCCAGCAGTTTCCCCTCGAACTATGGCTACACCTTC
-	-	TRBJ2-3	TRBV19	CASSIVGTLSTDTQYF	TGTGCCAGTAGTATAGTAGGGACACTTAGCACAGATACGCAGTATTTT
-	TRBD1	TRBJ2-7	TRBV15	CATSRDGQGLIEQYF	TGTGCCACCAGCAGAGACGGACAGGGTCTAATCGAGCAGTACTTC
-	-	TRBJ2-7	TRBV12-5	CASGAGYYEQYF	TGTGCTAGTGGCGCAGGATACTACGAGCAGTACTTC
-	TRBD1	TRBJ1-3	TRBV3-1/TRBV3-2	CASSQPQGLRNTIYF	TGTGCCAGCAGCCAACCACAGGGGTTAAGAAACACCATATATTTT
-	TRBD1	TRBJ1-3	TRBV7-6	CASSFLDRGRSGNTIYF	TGTGCCAGCAGCTTTTTAGATAGGGGGCGATCTGGAAACACCATATATTTT
once	-	TRBJ1-5	TRBV11-2	CASSNDISNQPQHF	TGTGCCAGCAGCAATGACATTAGCAATCAGCCCCAGCATTTT
-	-	TRBJ1-2	TRBV3-1/TRBV3-2	CASSLGVPLESYTF	TGTGCCAGCAGCCTAGGGGTGCCCCTCGAGAGCTACACCTTC
-	TRBD1	TRBJ1-2	TRBV7-3	CASSPTGAGGYTF	TGTGCCAGCAGCCCGACAGGGGCGGGTGGCTACACCTTC
-	-	TRBJ1-1	TRBV5-4	CASTPPGAGPEAFF	TGTGCCAGCACCCCTCCAGGGGCCGGGCCTGAAGCTTTCTTT
-	-	TRBJ1-2	TRBV13	CASSLRGSYGYTF	TGTGCCAGCAGCTTAAGGGGGTCCTATGGCTACACCTTC
-	-	TRBJ1-5	TRBV6-1	CASSEAWAGNQPQHF	TGTGCCAGCAGTGAAGCTTGGGCAGGGAACCAGCCCCAGCATTTT
-	-	TRBJ2-1	TRBV30	CAWTPTYNEQFF	TGTGCCTGGACCCCAACCTACAATGAGCAGTTCTTC
-	TRBD1	TRBJ1-2	TRBV5-4	CASNPDRANYGYTF	TGTGCCAGCAACCCGGACAGGGCTAACTATGGCTACACCTTC
-	-	TRBJ2-3	TRBV30	CAWSILSFWQISTDTQYF	TGTGCCTGGAGCATCCTTAGCTTCTGGCAAATTAGCACAGATACGCAGTATTTT
-	TRBD1	TRBJ1-5	TRBV10-2	CASRGGTGPISNQPQHF	TGCGCCAGCAGGGGTGGGACAGGGCCCATAAGCAATCAGCCCCAGCATTTT
-	-	TRBJ1-4	TRBV6-1	CASSEATGFWEKLFF	TGTGCCAGCAGTGAAGCTACGGGGTTTTGGGAAAAACTGTTTTTT
once	TRBD2	TRBJ2-7	TRBV4-1	CASSQVASGGLEEQYF	TGCGCCAGCAGCCAAGTCGCTAGCGGGGGGCTAGAAGAGCAGTACTTC
-	-	TRBJ2-6	TRBV5-5	CASSFLWQVPSGANVLTF	TGTGCCAGCAGCTTTCTATGGCAGGTCCCATCTGGGGCCAACGTCCTGACTTTC
-	-	TRBJ1-3	TRBV28	CASSNGVTGNTIYF	TGTGCCAGCAGTAACGGAGTGACTGGAAACACCATATATTTT
once	TRBD1	TRBJ1-2	TRBV19	CAASRGQGASGYTF	TGTGCCGCCAGCCGGGGACAGGGCGCGAGTGGCTACACCTTC
-	TRBD1	TRBJ1-2	TRBV6-5	CASSYVRTGGSGGYTF	TGTGCCAGCAGTTACGTTAGGACAGGGGGCAGTGGTGGCTACACCTTC
-	TRBD2	TRBJ2-2	TRBV2	CASTRLAEANTGELFF	TGTGCCAGTACCAGACTAGCCGAAGCGAACACCGGGGAGCTGTTTTTT
-	TRBD1	TRBJ1-1	TRBV27	CASSFSPGQGPEAFF	TGTGCCAGCAGTTTCTCCCCGGGACAGGGTCCTGAAGCTTTCTTT
-	-	TRBJ1-5	TRBV2	CASRLGQGNQPQHF	TGTGCCAGCAGGCTTGGGCAAGGCAATCAGCCCCAGCATTTT
-	TRBD2	TRBJ2-5	TRBV5-1	CASSFPLTSGVGETQYF	TGCGCCAGCAGCTTTCCGTTGACTAGCGGGGTTGGGGAGACCCAGTACTTC
-	-	TRBJ1-2	TRBV29-1	CSVGGEILTF	TGCAGCGTTGGCGGAGAGATTTTAACCTTC
-	-	TRBJ1-3	TRBV28	CASSQYRFSGNTIYF	TGTGCCAGCAGTCAGTACAGGTTCTCTGGAAACACCATATATTTT
-	-	TRBJ2-5	TRBV7-9	CASSLGVGTPRQETQYF	TGTGCCAGCAGCTTAGGAGTCGGGACACCCCGACAAGAGACCCAGTACTTC
-	-	TRBJ2-5	TRBV6-5	CASSHELGSVVTQYF	TGTGCCAGCAGTCACGAACTAGGGTCGGTCGTGACCCAGTACTTC
once	TRBD1	TRBJ1-1	TRBV28	CASSLRDRGTEAFF	TGTGCCAGCAGTTTAAGGGACAGGGGAACTGAAGCTTTCTTT